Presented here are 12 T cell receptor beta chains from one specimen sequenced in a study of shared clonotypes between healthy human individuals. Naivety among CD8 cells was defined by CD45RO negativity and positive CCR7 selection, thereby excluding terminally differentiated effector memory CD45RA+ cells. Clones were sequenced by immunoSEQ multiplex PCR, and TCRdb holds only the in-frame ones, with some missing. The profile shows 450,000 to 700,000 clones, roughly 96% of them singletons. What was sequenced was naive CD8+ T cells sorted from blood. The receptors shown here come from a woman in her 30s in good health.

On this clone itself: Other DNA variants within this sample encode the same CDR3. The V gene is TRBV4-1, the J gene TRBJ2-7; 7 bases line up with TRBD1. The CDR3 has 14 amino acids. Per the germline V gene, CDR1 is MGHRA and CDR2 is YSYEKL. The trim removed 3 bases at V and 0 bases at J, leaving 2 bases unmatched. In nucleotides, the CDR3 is TGCGCCAGCAGCCAGGGGGACAGCTCCTACGAGCAGTACTTC. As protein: CASSQGDSSYEQYF.

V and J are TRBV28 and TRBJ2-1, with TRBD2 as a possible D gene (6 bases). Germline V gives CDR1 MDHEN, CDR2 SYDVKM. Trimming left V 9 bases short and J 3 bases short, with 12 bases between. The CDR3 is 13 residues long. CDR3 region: CASIAVNYNEQFF. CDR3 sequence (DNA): TGTGCCAGTATAGCGGTTAACTACAATGAGCAGTTCTTC.

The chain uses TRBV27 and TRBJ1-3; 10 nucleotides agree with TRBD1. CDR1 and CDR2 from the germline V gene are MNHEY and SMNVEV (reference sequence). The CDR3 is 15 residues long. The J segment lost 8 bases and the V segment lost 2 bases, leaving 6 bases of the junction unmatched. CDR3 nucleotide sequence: TGTGCCAGCAGTTTACTAGGACAGGGGGGAGACACCATATATTTT. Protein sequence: CASSLLGQGGDTIYF.

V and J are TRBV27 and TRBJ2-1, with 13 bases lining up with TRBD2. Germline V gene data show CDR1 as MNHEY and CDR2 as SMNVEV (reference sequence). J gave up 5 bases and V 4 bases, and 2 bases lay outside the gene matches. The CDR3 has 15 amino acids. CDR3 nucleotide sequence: TGTGCCAGCAGTTACGGGACTAGCGGGGACAATGAGCAGTTCTTC. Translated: CASSYGTSGDNEQFF.

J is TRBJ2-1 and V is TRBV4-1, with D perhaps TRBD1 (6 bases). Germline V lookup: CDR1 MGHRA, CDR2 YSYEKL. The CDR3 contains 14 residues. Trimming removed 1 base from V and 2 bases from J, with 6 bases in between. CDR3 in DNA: TGCGCCAGCAGCCAAGGACAGGCCTACAATGAGCAGTTCTTC. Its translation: CASSQGQAYNEQFF.

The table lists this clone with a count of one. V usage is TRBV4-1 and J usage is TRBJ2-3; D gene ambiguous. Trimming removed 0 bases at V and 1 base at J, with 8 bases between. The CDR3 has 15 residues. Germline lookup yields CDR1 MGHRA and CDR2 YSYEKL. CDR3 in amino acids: CASSQEDGGTDTQYF. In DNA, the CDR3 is TGCGCCAGCAGCCAAGAAGATGGGGGCACAGATACGCAGTATTTT.

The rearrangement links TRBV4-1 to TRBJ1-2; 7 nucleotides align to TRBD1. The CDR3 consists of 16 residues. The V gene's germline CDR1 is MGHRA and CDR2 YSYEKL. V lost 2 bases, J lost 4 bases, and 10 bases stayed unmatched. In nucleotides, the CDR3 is TGCGCCAGCAGCCAAAGGGACAGCGCATACCCCTATGGCTACACCTTC. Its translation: CASSQRDSAYPYGYTF.

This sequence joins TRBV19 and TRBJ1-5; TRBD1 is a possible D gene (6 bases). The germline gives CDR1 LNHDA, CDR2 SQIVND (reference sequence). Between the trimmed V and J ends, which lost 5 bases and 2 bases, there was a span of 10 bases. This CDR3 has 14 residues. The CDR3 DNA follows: TGTGCCAGTAGTCCGGGGGCGGGCAATCAGCCCCAGCATTTT. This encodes CASSPGAGNQPQHF.

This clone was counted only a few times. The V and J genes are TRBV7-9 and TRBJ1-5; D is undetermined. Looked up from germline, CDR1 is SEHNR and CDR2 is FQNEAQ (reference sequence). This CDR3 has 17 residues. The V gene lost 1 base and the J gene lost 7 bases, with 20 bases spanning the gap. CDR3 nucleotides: TGTGCCAGCAGCTTAGGAGGGTCCCACGGAAAATGGCAGCCCCAGCATTTT. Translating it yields CASSLGGSHGKWQPQHF.

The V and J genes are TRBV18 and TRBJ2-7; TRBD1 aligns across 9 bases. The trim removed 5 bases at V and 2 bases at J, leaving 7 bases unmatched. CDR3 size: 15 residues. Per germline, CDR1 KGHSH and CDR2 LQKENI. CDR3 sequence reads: CASSSPGTGTYEQYF. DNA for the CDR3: TGTGCCAGCTCATCCCCCGGGACAGGGACCTACGAGCAGTACTTC. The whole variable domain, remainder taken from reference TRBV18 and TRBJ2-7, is NAGVMQNPRHLVRRRGQEARLRCSPMKGHSHVYWYRQLPEEGLKFMVYLQKENIIDESGMPKERFSAEFPKEGPSILRIQQVVRGDSAAYFCASSSPGTGTYEQYFGPGTRLTVT.

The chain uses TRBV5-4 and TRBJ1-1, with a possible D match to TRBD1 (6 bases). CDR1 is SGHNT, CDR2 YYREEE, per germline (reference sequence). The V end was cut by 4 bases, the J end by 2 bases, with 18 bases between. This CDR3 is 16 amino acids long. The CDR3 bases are TGTGCCAGCAGCCACCCCCCTGGACAGATAAACACTGAAGCTTTCTTT. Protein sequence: CASSHPPGQINTEAFF.

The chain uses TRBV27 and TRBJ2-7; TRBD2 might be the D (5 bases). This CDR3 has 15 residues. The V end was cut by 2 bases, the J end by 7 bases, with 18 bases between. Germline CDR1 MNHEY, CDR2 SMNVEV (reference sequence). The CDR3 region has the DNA TGTGCCAGCAGTTTAATGGTCGGGCTAGCCGGAGAGCAGTACTTC. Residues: CASSLMVGLAGEQYF.